The entry below gives a single T cell receptor beta chain sequence along with its context. CDR1 and CDR2 (germline): SGHVS, FQNEAQ. This CDR3 region has 17 residues. V was trimmed by 3 bases and J by 0 bases, leaving 17 bases between them. These data originate in a study of shared clonotypes between healthy human individuals. In the naive CD8 group, cells lacked CD45RO and were positively selected for CCR7, so terminally differentiated effector memory CD45RA+ cells were left out. Sequencing was performed with immunoSEQ multiplex PCR; in TCRdb, only in-frame clones are kept and a portion is missing. The table lists about 2,100,000 clones, 90% to 95% of them singletons, with around 1.7% in the top ten.

The TCR originated in a man younger than 35 in good health. Some clones in this sample may be carry-over from other donors' samples. Sequencing was performed on naive CD8+ T cells from PBMCs. The V call is TRBV7-8, the J call TRBJ1-2; D uncertain. CDR3 in amino acids: CASSFRPPGRSNYGYTF. The CDR3 DNA reads TGTGCCAGCAGCTTCCGCCCGCCCGGCAGATCTAACTATGGCTACACCTTC.